Below are 2 T cell receptor beta chains sequenced from a single sample in a study of blood T cell repertoires in COVID-19. Data came from immunoSEQ multiplex PCR; TCRdb stores just in-frame clones and leaves some out. The data show about 400,000 clones, roughly 86% seen once. Material: peripheral blood. Source of these receptors: a human donor in a cohort sampled during active COVID-19.

J is TRBJ2-3 and V is TRBV9; 7 nucleotides agree with TRBD1. Germline lookup yields CDR1 SGDLS and CDR2 YYNGEE. After removal of 4 bases from V and 2 bases from J, the junction contained 4 bases not matched to a gene. CDR3 size: 14 residues. CDR3 amino acids: CASSWTGSTDTQYF. The CDR3, as DNA: TGTGCCAGCAGCTGGACAGGCTCCACAGATACGCAGTATTTT.

There are a few counts of this clone. The genes are TRBV5-6 and TRBJ2-5, with 12 positions matching TRBD2. The CDR3 totals 14 residues. Germline V gene sequence: CDR1 SGHDT, CDR2 YYEEEE. Germline trimming cut 5 bases from V and 4 bases from J; bases unmatched to any gene: 3. Here the CDR3 reads CASRPTSGGETQYF. Here the CDR3 DNA reads TGTGCCAGCAGACCGACTAGCGGGGGAGAGACCCAGTACTTC.